This TCR beta chain derives from a study of cytomegalovirus exposure and HLA in healthy donors. Whole-study findings and limits: According to a later analysis, most TCR beta chains associated with CMV appeared HLA-restricted. In a later analysis, productive TCRs from donors in an Asian-associated ancestry cluster reportedly carried fewer N-insertions than the cohort mean.

PCR used 60 Vbeta primers and 13 Jbeta primers. Authors' methods: Per a later analysis, the number of unique TCR beta chains was approximately 80 million, of which about 11 million were shared. Measured with immunoSEQ multiplex PCR; TCRdb has only the in-frame clones, and not every one. D and trimming were read from the DNA, whereas the V and J calls and clone size are those reported in that table. This listing includes 70,000 to 85,000 clones. As for the donors, each was a healthy bone marrow donor. With regard to this clone: Its cognate antigen is unknown.

Germline V lookup: CDR1 SEHNR, CDR2 FQNEAQ (reference sequence). This CDR3 spans 15 amino acids. Trimming removed 1 base from V and 6 bases from J; junction bases left unmatched: 1. The chain has TRBV7-9 and TRBJ1-4, with 11 bases that match TRBD1. The sequence was collected from a female donor in good health and CMV-seropositive. The sample was PBMCs. Here the CDR3 reads CASSLVGQGDEKLFF. DNA of the CDR3: TGTGCCAGCAGCTTAGTGGGACAGGGGGATGAAAAACTGTTTTTT.